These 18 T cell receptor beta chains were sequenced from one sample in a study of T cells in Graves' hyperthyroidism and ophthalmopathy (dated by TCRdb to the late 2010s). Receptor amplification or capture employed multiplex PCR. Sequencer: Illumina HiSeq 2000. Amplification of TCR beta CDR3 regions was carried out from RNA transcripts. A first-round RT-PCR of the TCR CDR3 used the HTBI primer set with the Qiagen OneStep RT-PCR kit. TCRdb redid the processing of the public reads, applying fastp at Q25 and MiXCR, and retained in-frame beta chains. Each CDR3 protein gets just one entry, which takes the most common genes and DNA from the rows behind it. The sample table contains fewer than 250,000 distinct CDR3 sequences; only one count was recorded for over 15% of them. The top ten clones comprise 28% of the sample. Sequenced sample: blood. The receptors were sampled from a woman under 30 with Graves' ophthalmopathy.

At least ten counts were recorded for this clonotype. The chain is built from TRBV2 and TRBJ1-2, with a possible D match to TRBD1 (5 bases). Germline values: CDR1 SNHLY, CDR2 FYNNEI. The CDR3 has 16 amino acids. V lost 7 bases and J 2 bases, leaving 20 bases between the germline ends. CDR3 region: CASTQKGTGDNYGYTF. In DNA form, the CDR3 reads TGTGCCAGCACTCAGAAGGGGACGGGAGACAACTATGGCTACACCTTC.

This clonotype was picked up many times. The CDR3 loop is CASSELGKETQYF. Here the CDR3 DNA reads TGCGCCAGCAGTGAGTTGGGTAAAGAGACCCAGTACTTC. J is TRBJ2-5 and V is TRBV10-1; D not resolved. V was trimmed by 1 base and J by 3 bases, leaving 6 bases between them. The CDR3 contains 13 residues. From germline, CDR1 is WNHNN and CDR2 SYGVQD (reference sequence).

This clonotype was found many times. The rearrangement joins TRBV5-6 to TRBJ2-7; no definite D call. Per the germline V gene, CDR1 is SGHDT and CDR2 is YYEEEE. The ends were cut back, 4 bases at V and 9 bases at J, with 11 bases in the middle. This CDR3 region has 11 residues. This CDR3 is CASSDARGQYF. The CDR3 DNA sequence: TGTGCCAGCAGCGATGCCCGAGGGCAGTACTTC.

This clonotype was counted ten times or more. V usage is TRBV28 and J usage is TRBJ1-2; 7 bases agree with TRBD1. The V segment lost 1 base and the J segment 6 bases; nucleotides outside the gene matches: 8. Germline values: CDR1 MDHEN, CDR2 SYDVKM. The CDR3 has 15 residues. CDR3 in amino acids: CASSLSYRQGDGYTF. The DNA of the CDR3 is TGTGCCAGCAGTTTATCCTATCGACAGGGAGATGGCTACACCTTC.

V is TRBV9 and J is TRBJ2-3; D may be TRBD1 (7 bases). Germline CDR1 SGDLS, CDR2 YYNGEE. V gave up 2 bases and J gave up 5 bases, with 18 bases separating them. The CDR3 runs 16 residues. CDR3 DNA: TGTGCCAGCAGCGTGGCGGGACAGTCCTCGGTAGATACGCAGTATTTT. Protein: CASSVAGQSSVDTQYF.

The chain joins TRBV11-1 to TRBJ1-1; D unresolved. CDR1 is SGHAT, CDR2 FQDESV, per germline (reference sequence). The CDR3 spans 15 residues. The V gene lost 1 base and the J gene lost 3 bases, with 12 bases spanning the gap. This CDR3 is CASSLGWGRDTEAFF. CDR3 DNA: TGTGCCAGCAGCTTAGGTTGGGGTAGAGACACTGAAGCTTTCTTT.

The CDR3 is CSARDHRGWNNSPLHF. The CDR3 region has the DNA TGCAGTGCTAGAGATCACAGAGGGTGGAATAATTCACCCCTCCACTTT. This sequence joins TRBV20-1 and TRBJ1-6; D unclear. The CDR3 consists of 16 residues. Germline CDR1 DFQATT, CDR2 SNEGSKA (reference sequence). Trimming stripped 0 bases from V and 5 bases from J, with 14 bases between.

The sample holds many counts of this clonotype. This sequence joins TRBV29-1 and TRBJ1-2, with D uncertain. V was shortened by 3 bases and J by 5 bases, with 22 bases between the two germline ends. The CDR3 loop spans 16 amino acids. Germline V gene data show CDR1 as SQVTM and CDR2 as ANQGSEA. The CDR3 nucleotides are TGCAGCGTTGATCTGGTTGTGCAGGAAAACCCTTATGGCTACACCTTC. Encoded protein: CSVDLVVQENPYGYTF.

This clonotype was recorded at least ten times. CDR3 residues: CASSLSVRQGNYGYTF. The CDR3 coding sequence is TGTGCCAGCAGTTTAAGCGTCCGACAGGGTAACTATGGCTACACCTTC. The gene calls are TRBV28 and TRBJ1-2; 7 bases match TRBD1. Germline V CDR1 and CDR2: MDHEN, SYDVKM. Germline trimming cut 2 bases from V and 1 base from J; bases unmatched to any gene: 7. This CDR3 has 16 amino acids.

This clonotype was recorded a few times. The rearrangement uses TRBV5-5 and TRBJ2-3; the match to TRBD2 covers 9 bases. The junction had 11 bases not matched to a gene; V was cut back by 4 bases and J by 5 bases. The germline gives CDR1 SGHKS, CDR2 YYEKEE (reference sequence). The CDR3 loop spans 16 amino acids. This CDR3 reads CASSRREAGGLDTQYF. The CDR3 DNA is TGTGCCAGCAGCAGGCGAGAAGCGGGAGGACTAGATACGCAGTATTTT.

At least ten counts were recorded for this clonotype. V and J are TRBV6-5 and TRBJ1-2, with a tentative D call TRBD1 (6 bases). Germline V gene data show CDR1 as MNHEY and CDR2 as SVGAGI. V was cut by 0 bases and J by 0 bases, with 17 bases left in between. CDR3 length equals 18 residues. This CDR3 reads CASSYSVAWDKANYGYTF. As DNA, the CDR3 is TGTGCCAGCAGTTACTCGGTAGCCTGGGACAAAGCTAACTATGGCTACACCTTC.

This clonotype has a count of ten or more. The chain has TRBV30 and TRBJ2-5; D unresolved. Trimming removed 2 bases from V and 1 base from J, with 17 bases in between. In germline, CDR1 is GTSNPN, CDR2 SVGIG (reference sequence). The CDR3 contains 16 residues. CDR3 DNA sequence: TGTGCCTGGAGTAAGGATCTCCTTGGCATCCAAGAGACCCAGTACTTC. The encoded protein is CAWSKDLLGIQETQYF.

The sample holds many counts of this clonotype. CDR3 DNA: TGTGCCAGCAGCCATGCTAGGGACGGACCCTACGAGCAGTACTTC. Protein product: CASSHARDGPYEQYF. The rearrangement joins TRBV3-1 to TRBJ2-7; perhaps D is TRBD1 or TRBD2 (5 bases each). The V end was cut by 3 bases, the J end by 2 bases, with 14 bases between. This CDR3 has 15 residues. The germline V gene has CDR1 LGHDT and CDR2 YNNKEL (reference sequence).

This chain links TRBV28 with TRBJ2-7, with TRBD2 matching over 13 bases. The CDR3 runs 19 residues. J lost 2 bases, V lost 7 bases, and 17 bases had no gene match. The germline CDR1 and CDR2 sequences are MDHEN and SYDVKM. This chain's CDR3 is CASNPTVRTSGGRPYEQYF. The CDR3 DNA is TGTGCCAGCAACCCAACGGTGAGGACTAGCGGGGGCCGCCCCTACGAGCAGTACTTC.

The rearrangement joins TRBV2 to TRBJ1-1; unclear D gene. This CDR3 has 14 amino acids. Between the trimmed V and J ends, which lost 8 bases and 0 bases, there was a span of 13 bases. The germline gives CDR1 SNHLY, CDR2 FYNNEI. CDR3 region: CASSGRRMNTEAFF. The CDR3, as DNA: TGTGCCAGCTCAGGACGGCGTATGAACACTGAAGCTTTCTTT.

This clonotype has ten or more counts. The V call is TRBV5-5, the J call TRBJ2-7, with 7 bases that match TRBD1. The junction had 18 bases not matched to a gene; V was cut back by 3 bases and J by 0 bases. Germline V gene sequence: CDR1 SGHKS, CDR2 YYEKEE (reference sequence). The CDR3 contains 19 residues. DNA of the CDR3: TGTGCCAGCAGCTGGCCGATGGACAGGCATTTAAGGAGCTCCTACGAGCAGTACTTC. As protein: CASSWPMDRHLRSSYEQYF.

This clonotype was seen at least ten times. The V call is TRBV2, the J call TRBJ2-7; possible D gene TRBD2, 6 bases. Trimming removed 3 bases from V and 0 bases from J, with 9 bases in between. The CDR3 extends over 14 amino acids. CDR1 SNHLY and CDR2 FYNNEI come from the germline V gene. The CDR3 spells CASSDQGLSYEQYF. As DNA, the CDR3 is TGTGCCAGCAGTGACCAGGGACTCTCCTACGAGCAGTACTTC.

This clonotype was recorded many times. The chain's CDR3 is CSATSSGKSYEQYF. The CDR3, as DNA: TGCAGTGCTACAAGTAGCGGGAAAAGTTACGAGCAGTACTTC. The chain has TRBV20-1 and TRBJ2-7; 8 bases are a match to TRBD2. Germline V gene data show CDR1 as DFQATT and CDR2 as SNEGSKA (reference sequence). V lost 4 bases and J lost 4; bases outside the gene matches: 9. The CDR3 loop spans 14 amino acids.